What follows are 18 T cell receptor beta chains derived from one specimen sequenced in a study of spatial heterogeneity in lung cancer. Time point: sample taken at primary tumor resection. Findings of the study overall: It was found that expanded intratumoral alpha and beta TCR counts tracked tumor mutation counts.

A single record per CDR3 protein comes from TCRdb applying MiXCR to the 5' RACE reads. The profile shows a few thousand distinct CDR3 sequences, 35% to 45% of them singletons. The antigens of these receptors remain unknown. The specimen was lung tumor tissue, collected at surgery. Receptors originate from a male donor with early-stage non-small cell lung cancer.

Judged by abundance, this clonotype is medium-sized. The chain recombines TRBV7-6 with TRBJ2-3; D is perhaps TRBD1 (6 bases). Between the trimmed V and J ends, which lost 5 bases and 2 bases, there was a span of 11 bases. CDR3 length: 14 residues. The germline CDR1 and CDR2 sequences are SGHVS and FNYEAQ. The CDR3 region is CASSPRTVTDTQYF. The CDR3 coding sequence is TGTGCCAGCAGCCCCCGGACAGTCACAGATACGCAGTATTTT. Filled out from reference TRBV7-6 and TRBJ2-3, the complete variable domain reads GAGVSQSPRYKVTKRGQDVALRCDPISGHVSLYWYRQALGQGPEFLTYFNYEAQQDKSGLPNDRFSAERPEGSISTLTIQRTEQRDSAMYRCASSPRTVTDTQYFGPGTRLTVL.

This clonotype counts as medium-sized. The rearrangement joins TRBV6-5 to TRBJ2-5; D is perhaps TRBD1 (5 bases). This CDR3 contains 15 residues. Trimming removed 2 bases from V and 5 bases from J, with 15 bases in between. The V gene's germline CDR1 is MNHEY and CDR2 SVGAGI. This chain's CDR3 is CASSYNKNRPETQYF. In nucleotides, the CDR3 is TGTGCCAGCAGTTACAACAAAAACAGGCCCGAGACCCAGTACTTC.

A single count supports this clonotype. In DNA form, the CDR3 reads TGTGCCAGCAGTTTGGGACTTCGCACAGATACGCAGTATTTT. Translated: CASSLGLRTDTQYF. The chain is built from TRBV12-3 or TRBV12-4 and TRBJ2-3, with D maybe TRBD2 (6 bases). Trimming left V 3 bases short and J 1 base short, with 8 bases between. The CDR3 is made up of 14 amino acids.

In this sample, this clonotype turned up a few times. The J gene is TRBJ2-5, the V gene TRBV18; D perhaps matches TRBD1 (5 bases). The CDR3 extends over 15 amino acids. Germline CDR1 reads KGHSH; CDR2 reads LQKENI. V was pared by 3 bases and J by 4 bases, with 15 bases between. In DNA, the CDR3 is TGTGCCAGCTCACCGACAGCCCGCTTTGGAGAGACCCAGTACTTC. Translating it yields CASSPTARFGETQYF.

V is TRBV12-2 and J is TRBJ1-1. TRBV12-2 is assigned pseudogene status. The CDR3 length is 16 residues. CDR3 coding DNA: TGTGCAAGTCGCCCCGCCGGTCACAGCATGAACACTGAAGCTTTCTTT. It yields the protein CASRPAGHSMNTEAFF.

The rearrangement joins TRBV6-1 to TRBJ2-5; maybe TRBD1 (6 bases). The germline V gene encodes CDR1 MNHNS and CDR2 SASEGT. This CDR3 is built from 16 residues. Trimming took off 7 bases at V and 5 bases at J, with 23 bases between the two ends. CDR3 protein: CASTPLQGIRVETQYF. The CDR3 DNA reads as TGTGCCAGCACACCTCTACAGGGAATCCGCGTGGAGACCCAGTACTTC.

This chain connects TRBV5-4 to TRBJ2-1, with 7 bases that match TRBD1. The ends lost 0 bases at V and 8 bases at J; junction bases unmatched: 8. CDR3 size: 15 residues. Germline V gene lookup returns CDR1 SGHNT and CDR2 YYREEE (reference sequence). The CDR3: CASSLVRTGDDEQFF. CDR3 DNA sequence: TGTGCCAGCAGCTTGGTCAGGACAGGAGACGATGAGCAGTTCTTC. Looking up the rest from reference TRBV5-4 and TRBJ2-1 gives the full variable domain: ETGVTQSPTHLIKTRGQQVTLRCSSQSGHNTVSWYQQALGQGPQFIFQYYREEENGRGNFPPRFSGLQFPNYSSELNVNALELDDSALYLCASSLVRTGDDEQFFGPGTRLTVL.

The chain joins TRBV20-1 to TRBJ2-7; 8 nucleotides agree with TRBD1. Unmatched junction bases numbered 3, after V lost 6 bases and J lost 5 bases. The CDR3 runs 11 residues. CDR1 is DFQATT, CDR2 SNEGSKA, per germline (reference sequence). The DNA of the CDR3 is TGCAGTGCGACAGGGGACCACGAGCAGTACTTC. Its translation: CSATGDHEQYF.

Within the sample, this clonotype is large. The chain employs TRBV28 and TRBJ2-5; 14 bases line up with TRBD2. Germline CDR1 is MDHEN and CDR2 is SYDVKM. CDR3 length equals 16 residues. V shed 4 bases, J shed 5 bases, and the junction held 6 bases outside the gene matches. This chain's CDR3 is CASSYSGTSGSETQYF. The CDR3 region has the DNA TGTGCCAGCAGTTACTCCGGGACTAGCGGGAGCGAGACCCAGTACTTC.

This clonotype was observed many times. The CDR3 sequence is CSGTVSDFTEGTQYF. CDR3 DNA sequence: TGCAGCGGGACCGTATCGGACTTCACCGAAGGGACCCAGTACTTC. The genes are TRBV29-1 and TRBJ2-5, with D tentatively TRBD2 (5 bases). V was trimmed by 7 bases and J by 7 bases, leaving 25 bases between them. Germline V gives CDR1 SQVTM, CDR2 ANQGSEA. The CDR3 runs 15 residues.

By its share, this clonotype is medium-sized. CDR3 residues: CASSAFTGGGRTDTQYF. CDR3 in DNA: TGTGCCAGCAGCGCCTTTACAGGGGGCGGGAGGACAGATACGCAGTATTTT. J is TRBJ2-3 and V is TRBV9, with D possibly being TRBD1 (9 bases). V lost 3 bases and J 3 bases, leaving 20 bases between the germline ends. Germline CDR1 is SGDLS and CDR2 is YYNGEE. There are 17 residues in the CDR3. The variable domain in full, completed from reference TRBV9 and TRBJ2-3, reads DSGVTQTPKHLITATGQRVTLRCSPRSGDLSVYWYQQSLDQGLQFLIQYYNGEERAKGNILERFSAQQFPDLHSELNLSSLELGDSALYFCASSAFTGGGRTDTQYFGPGTRLTVL.

This clonotype appeared many times. V and J are TRBV12-3 or TRBV12-4 and TRBJ1-1; weak D call: TRBD1 (6 bases). The CDR3 is made up of 15 amino acids. The V and J ends lost 2 bases and 0 bases respectively, with 10 bases between them. CDR3 DNA sequence: TGTGCCAGCAGTTTATGGGGGGGCGTGAACACTGAAGCTTTCTTT. It encodes CASSLWGGVNTEAFF.

This clonotype rates as medium-sized. The rearrangement uses TRBV6-1 and TRBJ2-1, with TRBD2 as a possible D gene (5 bases). CDR1 and CDR2 from the germline V gene are MNHNS and SASEGT. This CDR3 is 9 amino acids long. V lost 11 bases to trimming and J lost 10 bases, with 9 bases between them. CDR3: CAAGGEQFF. DNA of the CDR3: TGTGCCGCGGGCGGGGAGCAGTTCTTC.

The chain is built from TRBV7-2 and TRBJ2-5, with 8 positions matching TRBD2. The CDR3 is made up of 15 amino acids. V lost 5 bases, J lost 5 bases, and 10 bases stayed unmatched. CDR1 and CDR2 from the germline V gene are SGHTA and FQGNSA. This CDR3 reads CASSRAGGWSETQYF. CDR3 nucleotides: TGTGCCAGCAGCAGGGCGGGAGGTTGGTCGGAGACCCAGTACTTC. The entire variable domain, with the rest obtained from reference TRBV7-2 and TRBJ2-5, is as follows: GAGVSQSPSNKVTEKGKDVELRCDPISGHTALYWYRQSLGQGLEFLIYFQGNSAPDKSGLPSDRFSAERTGGSVSTLTIQRTQQEDSAVYLCASSRAGGWSETQYFGPGTRLLVL.

This CDR3 reads CASSRFGSGNTIYF. The CDR3 DNA follows: TGTGCCAGCAGTCGTTTCGGCTCTGGAAACACCATATATTTT. V gene TRBV12-3 or TRBV12-4 combines with J gene TRBJ1-3, with D unclear. Trimming left V 5 bases short and J 0 bases short, with 8 bases between. This CDR3 has 14 residues.

The chain carries TRBV20-1 and TRBJ2-6; D may be TRBD1 (6 bases). The length of the CDR3 is 13 residues. V was cut by 6 bases and J by 0 bases, with 6 bases left in between. Germline V gives CDR1 DFQATT, CDR2 SNEGSKA (reference sequence). CDR3 coding DNA: TGCAGTGCCAGGGGCTCTGGGGCCAACGTCCTGACTTTC. The encoded protein is CSARGSGANVLTF.

Only a few counts were recorded for this clonotype. The chain uses TRBV3-1 and TRBJ2-7, with TRBD2 identical over 9 bases. Per germline, CDR1 LGHDT and CDR2 YNNKEL (reference sequence). CDR3 length: 15 residues. Unmatched junction bases numbered 14, after V lost 8 bases and J lost 6 bases. The chain's CDR3 is CASANPSGVFSEQYF. CDR3 bases: TGTGCCAGCGCAAACCCTAGCGGGGTTTTCAGCGAGCAGTACTTC.

Judged by abundance, this clonotype is medium-sized. The V call is TRBV24-1, the J call TRBJ2-3; D uncertain. V lost 5 bases and J lost 6, with 11 bases in between. The germline V gene encodes CDR1 KGHDR and CDR2 SFDVKD. This CDR3 has 13 residues. The DNA for the CDR3 is TGTGCCACCAGTGTCGAAGTTATGGATACGCAGTATTTT. This gives the protein CATSVEVMDTQYF.